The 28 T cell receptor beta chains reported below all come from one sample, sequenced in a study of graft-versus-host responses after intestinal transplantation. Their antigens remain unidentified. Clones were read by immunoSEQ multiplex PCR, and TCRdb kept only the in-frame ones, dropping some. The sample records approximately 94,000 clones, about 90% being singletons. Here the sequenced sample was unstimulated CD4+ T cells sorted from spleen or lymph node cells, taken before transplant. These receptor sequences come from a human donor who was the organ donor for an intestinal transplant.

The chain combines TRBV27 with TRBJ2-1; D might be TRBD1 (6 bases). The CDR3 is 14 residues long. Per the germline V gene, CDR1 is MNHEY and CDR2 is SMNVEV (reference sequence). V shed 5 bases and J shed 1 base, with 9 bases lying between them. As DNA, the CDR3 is TGTGCCAGCAGTCCCCAGGGGTCCTACAATGAGCAGTTCTTC. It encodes CASSPQGSYNEQFF.

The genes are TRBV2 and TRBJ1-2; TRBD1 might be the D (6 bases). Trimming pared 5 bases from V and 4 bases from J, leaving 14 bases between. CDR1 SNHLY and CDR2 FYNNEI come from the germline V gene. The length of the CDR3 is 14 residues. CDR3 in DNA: TGTGCCAGCAGTCGGATGACAGGCCCCTATGGCTACACCTTC. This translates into CASSRMTGPYGYTF.

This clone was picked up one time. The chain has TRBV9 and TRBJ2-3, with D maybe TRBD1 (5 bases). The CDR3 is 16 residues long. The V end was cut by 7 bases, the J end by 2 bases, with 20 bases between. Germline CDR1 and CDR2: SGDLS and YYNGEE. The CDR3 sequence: CASATATSSTTDTQYF. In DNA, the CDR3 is TGTGCCAGCGCGACAGCTACAAGCTCTACCACAGATACGCAGTATTTT.

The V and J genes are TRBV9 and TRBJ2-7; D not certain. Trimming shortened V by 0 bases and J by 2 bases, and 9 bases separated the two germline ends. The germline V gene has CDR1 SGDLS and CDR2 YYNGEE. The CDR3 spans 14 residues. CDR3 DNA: TGTGCCAGCAGCGTAGACAGTTTAGCCTACGAGCAGTACTTC. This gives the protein CASSVDSLAYEQYF.

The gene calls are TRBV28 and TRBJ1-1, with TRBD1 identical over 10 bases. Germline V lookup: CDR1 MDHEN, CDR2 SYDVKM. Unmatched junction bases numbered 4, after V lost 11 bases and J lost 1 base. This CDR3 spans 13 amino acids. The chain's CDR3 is CAGGTGANTEAFF. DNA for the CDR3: TGTGCCGGCGGGACAGGGGCGAACACTGAAGCTTTCTTT.

The CDR3 sequence is CAISDRTGGEQYF. Here the CDR3 DNA reads TGTGCCATCAGTGACCGGACAGGGGGCGAGCAGTACTTC. The chain carries TRBV10-3 and TRBJ2-7; 10 positions agree with TRBD1. The germline V gene has CDR1 ENHRY and CDR2 SYGVKD. CDR3 length: 13 amino acids. The trim removed 3 bases at V and 6 bases at J, leaving 2 bases unmatched.

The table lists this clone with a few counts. CDR3 coding DNA: TGTGCCAGTAGTATACAGGGGGGTCAGCCCCAGCATTTT. This encodes CASSIQGGQPQHF. The gene calls are TRBV19 and TRBJ1-5; 7 bases line up with TRBD1. This CDR3 contains 13 residues. Germline V gene lookup returns CDR1 LNHDA and CDR2 SQIVND (reference sequence). V was pared by 2 bases and J by 6 bases, with 1 base of the junction left unmatched.

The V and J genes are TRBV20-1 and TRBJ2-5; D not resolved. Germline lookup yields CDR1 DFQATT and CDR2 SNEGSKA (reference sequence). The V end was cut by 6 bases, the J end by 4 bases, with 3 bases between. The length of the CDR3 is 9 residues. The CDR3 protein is CSAVETQYF. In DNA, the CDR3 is TGCAGTGCCGTAGAGACCCAGTACTTC.

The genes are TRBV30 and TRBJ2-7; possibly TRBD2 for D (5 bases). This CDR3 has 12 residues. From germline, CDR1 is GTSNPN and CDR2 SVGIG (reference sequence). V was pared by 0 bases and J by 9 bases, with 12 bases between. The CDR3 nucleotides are TGTGCCTGGAGTGTACTTCCTACTAGGCAGTACTTC. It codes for CAWSVLPTRQYF.

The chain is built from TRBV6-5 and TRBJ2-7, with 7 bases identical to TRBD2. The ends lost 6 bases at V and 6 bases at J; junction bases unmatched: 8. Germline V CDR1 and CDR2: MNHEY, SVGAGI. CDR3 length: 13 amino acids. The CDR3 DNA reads TGTGCCAGCAGGTCCGGGGGGATGAGCGAGCAGTACTTC. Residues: CASRSGGMSEQYF.

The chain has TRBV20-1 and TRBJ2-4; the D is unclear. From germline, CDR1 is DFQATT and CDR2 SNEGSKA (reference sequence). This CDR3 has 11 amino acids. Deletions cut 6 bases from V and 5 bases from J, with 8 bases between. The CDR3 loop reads CSAGPENIQYF. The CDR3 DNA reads TGCAGTGCCGGGCCCGAAAACATTCAGTACTTC.

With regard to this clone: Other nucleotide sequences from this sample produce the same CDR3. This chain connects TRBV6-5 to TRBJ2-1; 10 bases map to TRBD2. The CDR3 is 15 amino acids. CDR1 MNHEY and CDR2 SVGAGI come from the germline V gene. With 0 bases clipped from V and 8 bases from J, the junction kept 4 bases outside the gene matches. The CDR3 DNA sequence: TGTGCCAGCAGTTACTCAAGCGGGGGGGCTTATGAGCAGTTCTTC. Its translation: CASSYSSGGAYEQFF.

In nucleotides, the CDR3 is TGCGCCAGCAGCCCCCAAGGTGGGGTAAACTATGGCTACACCTTC. It codes for CASSPQGGVNYGYTF. V usage is TRBV5-1 and J usage is TRBJ1-2; D is uncertain. V lost 4 bases and J lost 2, with 15 bases in between. Germline CDR1 is SGHRS and CDR2 is YFSETQ. This CDR3 contains 15 residues.

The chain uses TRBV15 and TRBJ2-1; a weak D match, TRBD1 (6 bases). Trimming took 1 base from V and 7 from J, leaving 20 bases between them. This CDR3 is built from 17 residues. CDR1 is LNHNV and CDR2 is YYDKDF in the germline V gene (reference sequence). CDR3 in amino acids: CATSRGGGTTIRNEQFF. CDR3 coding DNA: TGTGCCACCAGCAGAGGAGGTGGGACAACAATACGGAATGAGCAGTTCTTC.

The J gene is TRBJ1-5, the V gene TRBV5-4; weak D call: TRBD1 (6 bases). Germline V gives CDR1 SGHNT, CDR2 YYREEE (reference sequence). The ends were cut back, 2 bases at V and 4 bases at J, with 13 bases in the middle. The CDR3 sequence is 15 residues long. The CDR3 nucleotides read TGTGCCAGCAGCTTTGGGCCCCAGGGGAATCAGCCCCAGCATTTT. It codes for CASSFGPQGNQPQHF.

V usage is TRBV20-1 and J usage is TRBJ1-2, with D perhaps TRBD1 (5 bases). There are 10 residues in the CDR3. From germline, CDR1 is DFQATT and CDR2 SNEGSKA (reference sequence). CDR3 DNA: TGCAAGGGGTCCGGCTATGGCTACACCTTC. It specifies CKGSGYGYTF.

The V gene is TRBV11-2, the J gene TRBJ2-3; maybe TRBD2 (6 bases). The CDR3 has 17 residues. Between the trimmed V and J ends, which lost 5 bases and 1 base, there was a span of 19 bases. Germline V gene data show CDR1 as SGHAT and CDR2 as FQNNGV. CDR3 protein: CASSAALAKTRTDTQYF. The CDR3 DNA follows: TGTGCCAGCAGCGCCGCTCTAGCGAAGACCCGCACAGATACGCAGTATTTT.

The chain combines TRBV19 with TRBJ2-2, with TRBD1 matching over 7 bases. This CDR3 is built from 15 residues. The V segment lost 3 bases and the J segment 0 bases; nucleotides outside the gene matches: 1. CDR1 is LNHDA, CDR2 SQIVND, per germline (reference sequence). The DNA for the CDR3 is TGTGCCAGTAGTATCCAGGGGGCGAACACCGGGGAGCTGTTTTTT. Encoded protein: CASSIQGANTGELFF.

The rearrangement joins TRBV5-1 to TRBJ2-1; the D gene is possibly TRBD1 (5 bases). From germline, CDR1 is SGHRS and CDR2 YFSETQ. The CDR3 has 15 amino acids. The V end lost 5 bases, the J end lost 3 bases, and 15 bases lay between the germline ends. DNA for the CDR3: TGCGCCAGCAGTTTCGACAGCATTAGCTACAATGAGCAGTTCTTC. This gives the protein CASSFDSISYNEQFF. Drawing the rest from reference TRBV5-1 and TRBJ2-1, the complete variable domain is KAGVTQTPRYLIKTRGQQVTLSCSPISGHRSVSWYQQTPGQGLQFLFEYFSETQRNKGNFPGRFSGRQFSNSRSEMNVSTLELGDSALYLCASSFDSISYNEQFFGPGTRLTVL.

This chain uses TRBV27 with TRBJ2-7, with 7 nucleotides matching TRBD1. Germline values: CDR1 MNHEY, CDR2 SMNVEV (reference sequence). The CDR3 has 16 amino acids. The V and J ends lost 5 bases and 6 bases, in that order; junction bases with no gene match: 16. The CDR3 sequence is CASSLDRAPLVGEQYF. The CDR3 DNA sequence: TGTGCCAGCAGTCTCGACAGGGCCCCCCTAGTCGGCGAGCAGTACTTC.

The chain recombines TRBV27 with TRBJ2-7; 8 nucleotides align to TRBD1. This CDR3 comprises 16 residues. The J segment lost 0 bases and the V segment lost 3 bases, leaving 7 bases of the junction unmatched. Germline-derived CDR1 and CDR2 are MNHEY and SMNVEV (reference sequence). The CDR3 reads CASSLTGQVTSYEQYF. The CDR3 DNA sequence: TGTGCCAGCAGTTTGACGGGACAGGTGACCTCCTACGAGCAGTACTTC.

The CDR3 region is CASSSQGGISYNEQFF. Here the CDR3 DNA reads TGTGCCAGCAGCTCCCAGGGAGGGATCTCCTACAATGAGCAGTTCTTC. The chain carries TRBV7-2 and TRBJ2-1; 7 bases are shared with TRBD2. V gave up 4 bases and J gave up 0 bases; unmatched junction bases: 6. The CDR3 spans 16 residues. From germline, CDR1 is SGHTA and CDR2 FQGNSA. The full variable domain, rest sourced from reference TRBV7-2 and TRBJ2-1, is GAGVSQSPSNKVTEKGKDVELRCDPISGHTALYWYRQSLGQGLEFLIYFQGNSAPDKSGLPSDRFSAERTGGSVSTLTIQRTQQEDSAVYLCASSSQGGISYNEQFFGPGTRLTVL.

The CDR3 protein is CASSRDRSQHEQYF. CDR3 DNA sequence: TGTGCCAGCAGTCGGGACAGGAGTCAGCACGAGCAGTACTTC. The chain uses TRBV2 and TRBJ2-7; 8 positions agree with TRBD1. The CDR3 extends over 14 amino acids. The V gene end was trimmed by 5 bases and the J gene end by 5 bases; junction bases not matched to a gene: 8. CDR1 is SNHLY and CDR2 is FYNNEI in the germline V gene. The whole variable domain, remainder taken from reference TRBV2 and TRBJ2-7, is EPEVTQTPSHQVTQMGQEVILRCVPISNHLYFYWYRQILGQKVEFLVSFYNNEISEKSEIFDDQFSVERPDGSNFTLKIRSTKLEDSAMYFCASSRDRSQHEQYFGPGTRLTVT.

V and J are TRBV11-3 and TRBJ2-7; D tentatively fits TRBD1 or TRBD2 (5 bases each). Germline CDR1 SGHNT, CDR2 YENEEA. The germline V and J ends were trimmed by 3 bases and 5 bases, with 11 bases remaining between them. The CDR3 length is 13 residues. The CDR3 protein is CASSLGPPNEQYF. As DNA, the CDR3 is TGTGCCAGCAGCTTGGGACCCCCGAACGAGCAGTACTTC.

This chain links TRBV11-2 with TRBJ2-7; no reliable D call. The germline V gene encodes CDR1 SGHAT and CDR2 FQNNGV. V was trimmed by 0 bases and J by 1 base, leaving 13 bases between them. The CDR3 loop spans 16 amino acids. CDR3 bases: TGTGCCAGCAGCTTAGATCGAGTCCTCCCTTCCTACGAGCAGTACTTC. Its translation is CASSLDRVLPSYEQYF.

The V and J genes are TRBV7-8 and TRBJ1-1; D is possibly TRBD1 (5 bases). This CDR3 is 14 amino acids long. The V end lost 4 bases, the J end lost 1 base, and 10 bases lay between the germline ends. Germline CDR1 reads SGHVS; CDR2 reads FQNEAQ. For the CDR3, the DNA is TGTGCCAGCAGCTCATCCACAGGGAACACTGAAGCTTTCTTT. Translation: CASSSSTGNTEAFF.

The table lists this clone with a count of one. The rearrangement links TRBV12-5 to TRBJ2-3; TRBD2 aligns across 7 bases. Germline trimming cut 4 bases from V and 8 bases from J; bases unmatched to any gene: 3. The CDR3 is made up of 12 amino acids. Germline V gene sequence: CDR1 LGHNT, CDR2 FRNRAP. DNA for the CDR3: TGTGCTAGTGGTTCCCCGGGGGGTACGCAGTATTTT. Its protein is CASGSPGGTQYF.

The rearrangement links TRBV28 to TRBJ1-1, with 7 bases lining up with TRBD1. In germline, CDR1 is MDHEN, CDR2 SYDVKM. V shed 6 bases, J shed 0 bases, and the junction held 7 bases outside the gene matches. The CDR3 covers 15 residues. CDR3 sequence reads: CASSLPTGMNTEAFF. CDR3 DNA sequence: TGTGCCAGCAGCCTACCGACAGGGATGAACACTGAAGCTTTCTTT. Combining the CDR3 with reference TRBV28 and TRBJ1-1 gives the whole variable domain DVKVTQSSRYLVKRTGEKVFLECVQDMDHENMFWYRQDPGLGLRLIYFSYDVKMKEKGDIPEGYSVSREKKERFSLILESASTNQTSMYLCASSLPTGMNTEAFFGQGTRLTVV.